There are a few counts of the clone carrying this T cell receptor beta chain. Its antigen is unknown. TCRdb re-called the RACE reads with MiXCR, one entry per CDR3 protein. The top ten hold 1% to 1.2% of the sample, which has about 92,000 distinct CDR3 sequences, approximately 11% seen once. Germline-derived CDR1 and CDR2 are LGHNA and YSLEER. Losses at the gene ends were 0 bases for V and 6 bases for J; bases not matched to a gene: 8. This CDR3 is built from 16 residues. This entry is derived from a study of human T cells and chemical hapten exposure. Study-level background: How much TCR each sample yielded varied, mostly because pooled library volumes differed slightly. Findings of the study overall: Patch test score rose with PT1 expanded TCR count, significant at thresholds 8, 16 and 32, not 4. Sensitizing with DPC caused no change in TCRs above 1 in 1000 frequency. Among expanded TCRs, significantly more large CDR3 similarity clusters formed than among controls.

Time point described: patch test 3, about 24 weeks after DPC sensitization. Treatment here: therapeutic diphenylcyclopropenone sensitization with weekly scalp DPC. V and J are TRBV4-3 and TRBJ2-3; TRBD2 aligns across 8 bases. This receptor was obtained from a woman under 40 with alopecia areata. Some clones in this sample may be carry-over from other donors' samples. The source was whole blood, collected in connection with sensitization to the hapten diphenylcyclopropenone (DPC). In nucleotides, the CDR3 is TGCGCCAGCAGCCAAGATAGCAGCGGGAGAATCGATACGCAGTATTTT. Translating gives CASSQDSSGRIDTQYF.